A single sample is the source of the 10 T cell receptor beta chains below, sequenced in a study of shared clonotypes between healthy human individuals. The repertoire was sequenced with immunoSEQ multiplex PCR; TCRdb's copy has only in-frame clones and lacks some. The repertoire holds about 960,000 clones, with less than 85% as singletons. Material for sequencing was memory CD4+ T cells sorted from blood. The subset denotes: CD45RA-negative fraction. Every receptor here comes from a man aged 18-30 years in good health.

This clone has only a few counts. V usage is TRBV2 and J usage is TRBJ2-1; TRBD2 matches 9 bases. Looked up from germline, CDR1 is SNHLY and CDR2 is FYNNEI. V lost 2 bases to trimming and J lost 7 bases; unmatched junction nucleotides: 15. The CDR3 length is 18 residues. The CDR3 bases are TGTGCCAGCAGTGAAACCCTTAGGACTAGCGCAAGCCGGAATGAGCAGTTCTTC. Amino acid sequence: CASSETLRTSASRNEQFF.

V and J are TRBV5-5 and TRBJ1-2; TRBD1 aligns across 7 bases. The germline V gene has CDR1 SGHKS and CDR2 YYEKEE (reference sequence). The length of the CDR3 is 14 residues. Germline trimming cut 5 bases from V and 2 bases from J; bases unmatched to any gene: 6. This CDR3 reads CASSRQGINYGYTF. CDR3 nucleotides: TGTGCCAGCAGTAGACAGGGAATCAACTATGGCTACACCTTC.

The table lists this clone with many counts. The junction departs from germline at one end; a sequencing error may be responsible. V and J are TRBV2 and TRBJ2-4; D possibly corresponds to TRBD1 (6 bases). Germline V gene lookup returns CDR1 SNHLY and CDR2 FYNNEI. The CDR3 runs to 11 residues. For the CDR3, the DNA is TGTGCCAGCAGTGAAGGGACAGCTACGATCTTC. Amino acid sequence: CASSEGTATIF.

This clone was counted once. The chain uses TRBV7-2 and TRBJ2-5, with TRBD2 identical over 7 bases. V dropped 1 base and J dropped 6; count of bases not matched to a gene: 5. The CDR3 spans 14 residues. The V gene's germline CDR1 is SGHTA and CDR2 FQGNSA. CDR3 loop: CASSLGLAGKTQYF. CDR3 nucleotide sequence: TGTGCCAGCAGCTTAGGACTAGCCGGCAAGACCCAGTACTTC.

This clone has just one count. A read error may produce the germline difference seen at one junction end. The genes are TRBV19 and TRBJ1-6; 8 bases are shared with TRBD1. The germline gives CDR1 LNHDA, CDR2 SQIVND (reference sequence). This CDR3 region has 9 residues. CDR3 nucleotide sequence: TGTGCCAGTAGCGGGACAGGTGAATTT. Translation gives CASSGTGEF. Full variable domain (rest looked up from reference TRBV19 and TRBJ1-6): DGGITQSPKYLFRKEGQNVTLSCEQNLNHDAMYWYRQDPGQGLRLIYYSQIVNDFQKGDIAEGYSVSREKKESFPLTVTSAQKNPTAFYLCASSGTGEFGNGTRLTVT.

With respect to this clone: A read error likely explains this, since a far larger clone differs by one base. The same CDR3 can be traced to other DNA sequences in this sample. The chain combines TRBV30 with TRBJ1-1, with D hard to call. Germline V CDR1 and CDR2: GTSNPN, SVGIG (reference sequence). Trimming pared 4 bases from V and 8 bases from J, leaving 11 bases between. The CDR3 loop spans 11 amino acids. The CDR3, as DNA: TGTGCCTGGAAATCAGCTACGGAAGCTTTCTTT. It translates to CAWKSATEAFF.

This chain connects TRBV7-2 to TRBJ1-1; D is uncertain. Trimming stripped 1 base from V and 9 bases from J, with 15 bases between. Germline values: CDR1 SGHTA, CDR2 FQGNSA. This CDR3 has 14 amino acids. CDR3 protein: CASSLGEVSVKAFF. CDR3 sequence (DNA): TGTGCCAGCAGCTTAGGCGAGGTGTCGGTTAAAGCTTTCTTT.

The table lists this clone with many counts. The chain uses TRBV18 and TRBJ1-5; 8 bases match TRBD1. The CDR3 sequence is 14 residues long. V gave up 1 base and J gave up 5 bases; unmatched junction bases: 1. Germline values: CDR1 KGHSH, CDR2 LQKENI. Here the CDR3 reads CASSPQQGDQPQHF. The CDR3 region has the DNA TGTGCCAGCTCACCACAACAGGGGGATCAGCCCCAGCATTTT.

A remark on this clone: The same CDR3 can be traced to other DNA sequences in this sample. The CDR3 region is CASRPGQGNSPLHF. Here the CDR3 DNA reads TGTGCCAGTAGGCCTGGACAGGGGAATTCACCCCTCCACTTT. The chain links TRBV19 to TRBJ1-6, with 9 bases fitting TRBD1. J was trimmed by 7 bases and V by 6 bases; bases with no gene match: 4. CDR1 and CDR2 from the germline V gene are LNHDA and SQIVND (reference sequence). The CDR3 spans 14 residues.

The CDR3 DNA sequence: TGTGCCAGCAGCTTTTACAGGGGGGCAAACAGGGATACGCAGTATTTT. Translation: CASSFYRGANRDTQYF. The rearrangement uses TRBV5-6 and TRBJ2-3, with 8 nucleotides matching TRBD1. The CDR3 covers 16 residues. Unmatched junction bases numbered 11, after V lost 2 bases and J lost 6 bases. Germline V gene data show CDR1 as SGHDT and CDR2 as YYEEEE.